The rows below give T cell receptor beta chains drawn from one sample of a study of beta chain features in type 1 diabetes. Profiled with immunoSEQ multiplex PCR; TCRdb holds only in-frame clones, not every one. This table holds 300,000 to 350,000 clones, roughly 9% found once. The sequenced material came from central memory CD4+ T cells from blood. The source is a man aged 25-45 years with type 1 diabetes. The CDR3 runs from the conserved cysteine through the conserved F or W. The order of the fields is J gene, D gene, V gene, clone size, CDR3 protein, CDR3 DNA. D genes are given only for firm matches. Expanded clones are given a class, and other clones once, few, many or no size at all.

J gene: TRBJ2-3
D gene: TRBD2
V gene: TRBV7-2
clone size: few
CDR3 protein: CATQLAGGTDTQYF
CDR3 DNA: TGTGCCACTCAGTTAGCGGGGGGCACAGATACGCAGTATTTT

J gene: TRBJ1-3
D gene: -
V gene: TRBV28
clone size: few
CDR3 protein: CASSLPDNSGNTIYF
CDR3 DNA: TGTGCCAGCAGTTTACCCGATAACTCTGGAAACACCATATATTTT

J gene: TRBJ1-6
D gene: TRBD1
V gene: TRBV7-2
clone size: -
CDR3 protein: CASSFITGGTDSPLHF
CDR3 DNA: TGTGCCAGCAGCTTCATCACAGGGGGCACGGATTCACCCCTCCACTTT

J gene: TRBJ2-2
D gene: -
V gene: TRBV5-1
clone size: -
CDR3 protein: CASSLQSPLNTGELFF
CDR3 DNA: TGCGCCAGCAGCTTGCAGAGCCCTCTGAACACCGGGGAGCTGTTTTTT

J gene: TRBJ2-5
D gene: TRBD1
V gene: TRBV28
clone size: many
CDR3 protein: CASSRRTGETQYF
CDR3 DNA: TGTGCCAGCAGTCGAAGGACAGGGGAGACCCAGTACTTC

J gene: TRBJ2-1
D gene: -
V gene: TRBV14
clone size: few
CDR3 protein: CASSQGGIEQFF
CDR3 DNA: TGTGCCAGCAGCCAAGGGGGGATAGAGCAGTTCTTC

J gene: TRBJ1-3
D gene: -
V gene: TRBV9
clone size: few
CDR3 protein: CASSVGSGNTIYF
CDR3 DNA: TGTGCCAGCAGCGTAGGGAGTGGAAACACCATATATTTT

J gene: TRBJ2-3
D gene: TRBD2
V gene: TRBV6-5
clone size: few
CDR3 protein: CASASSGGATQYF
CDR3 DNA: TGTGCCAGCGCCTCTAGCGGGGGGGCTACGCAGTATTTT

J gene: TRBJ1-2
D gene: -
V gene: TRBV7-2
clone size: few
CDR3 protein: CASSLRLVGSGYTF
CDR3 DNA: TGTGCCAGCAGCTTAAGGCTGGTCGGTAGTGGCTACACCTTC

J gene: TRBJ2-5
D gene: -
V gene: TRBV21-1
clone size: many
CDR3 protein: CASSKSRTGGWETQYF
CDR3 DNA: TGTGCCAGCAGCAAGAGCCGGACAGGGGGCTGGGAGACCCAGTACTTC

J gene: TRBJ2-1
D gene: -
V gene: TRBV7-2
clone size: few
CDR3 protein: CASSPRLGGNEQFF
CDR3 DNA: TGTGCCAGCAGCCCGAGGTTAGGGGGCAATGAGCAGTTCTTC

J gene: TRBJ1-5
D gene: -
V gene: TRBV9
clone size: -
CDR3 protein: CASSVAGGSNQPQHF
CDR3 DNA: TGTGCCAGCAGCGTAGCGGGGGGTAGCAATCAGCCCCAGCATTTT

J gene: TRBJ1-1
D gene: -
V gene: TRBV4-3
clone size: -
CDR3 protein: CASSPAGGTEAFF
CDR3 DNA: TGCGCCAGCAGCCCGGCGGGGGGGACTGAAGCTTTCTTT

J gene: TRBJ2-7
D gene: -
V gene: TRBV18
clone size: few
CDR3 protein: CASSSTGNEQYF
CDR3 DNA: TGTGCCAGCTCATCTACAGGGAACGAGCAGTACTTC

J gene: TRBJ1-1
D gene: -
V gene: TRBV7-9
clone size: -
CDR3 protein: CASILDREAFF
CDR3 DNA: TGTGCCAGCATCCTCGACCGTGAAGCTTTCTTT

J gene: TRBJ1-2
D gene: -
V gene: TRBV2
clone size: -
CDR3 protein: CASNGQGNNYGYTF
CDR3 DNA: TGTGCCAGCAATGGGCAGGGTAATAACTATGGCTACACCTTC